Each of the 18 T cell receptor beta chains below was sequenced from the same sample in a study of cytomegalovirus exposure and HLA in healthy donors. Some clones are missing from TCRdb's copy, which holds only in-frame ones; the method was immunoSEQ multiplex PCR. This sample has tens of thousands of clones, with roughly 90% found just once. What was sequenced was PBMCs. These receptors all stem from a woman aged 18-29 years in good health and CMV-seropositive.

The chain employs TRBV18 and TRBJ1-1; the D is unclear. Trimming pared 6 bases from V and 0 bases from J, leaving 20 bases between. Germline lookup yields CDR1 KGHSH and CDR2 LQKENI. The CDR3 has 17 amino acids. The CDR3 loop reads CASSEIYSALMNTEAFF. The CDR3 DNA reads TGTGCCAGCTCCGAGATCTACAGTGCCCTAATGAACACTGAAGCTTTCTTT.

The V gene is TRBV5-5, the J gene TRBJ2-7; weak D call: TRBD1 (5 bases). V was cut by 0 bases and J by 5 bases, with 6 bases left in between. The CDR3 has 12 residues. From germline, CDR1 is SGHKS and CDR2 YYEKEE (reference sequence). The CDR3 reads CASSLAGNEQYF. CDR3 coding DNA: TGTGCCAGCAGCTTGGCAGGGAACGAGCAGTACTTC.

CDR3 amino acids: CASSLTANTEAFF. The CDR3 DNA is TGTGCCAGCAGCTTAACAGCGAACACTGAAGCTTTCTTT. V gene TRBV11-2 combines with J gene TRBJ1-1; D not resolved. This CDR3 has 13 amino acids. V was shortened by 2 bases and J by 1 base, with 5 bases between the two germline ends. Germline V gene data show CDR1 as SGHAT and CDR2 as FQNNGV. The full variable domain, in which reference TRBV11-2 and TRBJ1-1 provide the parts outside the CDR3, is EAGVAQSPRYKIIEKRQSVAFWCNPISGHATLYWYQQILGQGPKLLIQFQNNGVVDDSQLPKDRFSAERLKGVDSTLKIQPAKLEDSAVYLCASSLTANTEAFFGQGTRLTVV.

This chain connects TRBV6-5 to TRBJ2-7; 7 bases align to TRBD1. Germline V gene lookup returns CDR1 MNHEY and CDR2 SVGAGI. J lost 5 bases, V lost 6 bases, and 4 bases had no gene match. The CDR3 spans 12 residues. The DNA for the CDR3 is TGTGCCAGCAGAGGGACAGCAAACGAGCAGTACTTC. Amino acid sequence: CASRGTANEQYF.

V and J are TRBV5-1 and TRBJ2-1, with 7 nucleotides matching TRBD1. V dropped 5 bases and J dropped 5; count of bases not matched to a gene: 4. Per the germline V gene, CDR1 is SGHRS and CDR2 is YFSETQ. The CDR3 has 13 residues. The DNA of the CDR3 is TGCGCCAGCAGAGGGACAGTCCACAATGAGCAGTTCTTC. This encodes CASRGTVHNEQFF.

This clone has a handful of counts. V and J are TRBV30 and TRBJ2-3; 12 positions match TRBD2. The CDR3 is 16 amino acids. Germline loops: CDR1 GTSNPN, CDR2 SVGIG (reference sequence). The trim removed 2 bases at V and 2 bases at J, leaving 5 bases unmatched. DNA of the CDR3: TGTGCCTGGAGTCAAGGACTAGCGGGGTTCACAGATACGCAGTATTTT. Translating gives CAWSQGLAGFTDTQYF.

CDR3 region: CASSVSGAYNEQFF. The CDR3 DNA sequence: TGCGCCAGCAGCGTTAGCGGGGCCTACAATGAGCAGTTCTTC. The V and J genes are TRBV5-1 and TRBJ2-1; 8 positions match TRBD2. Germline V gives CDR1 SGHRS, CDR2 YFSETQ. J was trimmed by 2 bases and V by 4 bases; bases with no gene match: 2. The CDR3 covers 14 residues.

The chain uses TRBV2 and TRBJ2-1; D unclear. Trimming pared 3 bases from V and 0 bases from J, leaving 12 bases between. The CDR3 has 16 residues. CDR1 and CDR2 from the germline V gene are SNHLY and FYNNEI. This chain's CDR3 is CASSDPLSSSYNEQFF. CDR3 DNA: TGTGCCAGCAGTGACCCCTTATCGAGCTCCTACAATGAGCAGTTCTTC.

This chain uses TRBV30 with TRBJ2-1, with 14 bases aligning to TRBD2. This CDR3 spans 17 amino acids. Germline lookup yields CDR1 GTSNPN and CDR2 SVGIG (reference sequence). V shed 1 base, J shed 9 bases, and the junction held 11 bases outside the gene matches. The DNA for the CDR3 is TGTGCCTGGAGTGCATACGGACTAGCGGGAGGTCTTGTTGAGCAGTTCTTC. Translated, it gives CAWSAYGLAGGLVEQFF.

The chain is built from TRBV28 and TRBJ1-5, with D possibly matching TRBD1 (6 bases). Germline V gene sequence: CDR1 MDHEN, CDR2 SYDVKM. The ends were cut back, 7 bases at V and 1 base at J, with 14 bases in the middle. CDR3 length: 15 residues. The CDR3 sequence: CASNGQLGSNQPQHF. CDR3 nucleotide sequence: TGTGCCAGCAACGGACAGCTTGGGAGCAATCAGCCCCAGCATTTT. Full variable domain (missing parts from reference TRBV28 and TRBJ1-5): DVKVTQSSRYLVKRTGEKVFLECVQDMDHENMFWYRQDPGLGLRLIYFSYDVKMKEKGDIPEGYSVSREKKERFSLILESASTNQTSMYLCASNGQLGSNQPQHFGDGTRLSIL.

This rearrangement joins TRBV7-8 to TRBJ1-5, with 8 bases fitting TRBD1. V lost 5 bases, J lost 4 bases, and 4 bases stayed unmatched. CDR1 SGHVS and CDR2 FQNEAQ come from the germline V gene. The CDR3 spans 14 residues. CDR3 loop: CASSPRDRNQPQHF. CDR3 DNA: TGTGCCAGCAGCCCCCGGGACAGGAATCAGCCCCAGCATTTT.

The chain carries TRBV9 and TRBJ1-2; a weak D match, TRBD1 (6 bases). Germline CDR1 SGDLS, CDR2 YYNGEE. The CDR3 is 13 residues long. The ends were cut back, 2 bases at V and 4 bases at J, with 9 bases in the middle. CDR3 bases: TGTGCCAGCAGCGTGCAGGGGAGCTATGGCTACACCTTC. Translating gives CASSVQGSYGYTF.

About this clone itself: The junction departs from the called germline gene at one end, perhaps through a read error. The chain carries TRBV5-4 and TRBJ1-2; 10 nucleotides line up with TRBD1. Germline loops: CDR1 SGHNT, CDR2 YYREEE (reference sequence). The CDR3 is 14 amino acids. This CDR3 is CASSLGQGMNGYTF. The CDR3 DNA sequence: TGTGCCAGCAGTTTGGGACAGGGGATGAATGGCTACACCTTC.

The J gene is TRBJ2-7, the V gene TRBV1; the tabulated D call, TRBD2, remains unverified against the DNA. TRBV1 is a recognized pseudogene. The CDR3 is 16 residues long. CDR3 nucleotide sequence: TGCACCAGCAGCCAAGCGACTAGCGGGGGGGGCTACGAGCAGTACTTC. Translated, it gives CTSSQATSGGGYEQYF.

The gene calls are TRBV30 and TRBJ2-7; weak D call: TRBD1 (7 bases). Germline CDR1 GTSNPN, CDR2 SVGIG (reference sequence). Trimming left V 1 base short and J 5 bases short, with 18 bases between. This CDR3 has 15 residues. The CDR3 sequence: CAWSALRTGGDEQYF. DNA of the CDR3: TGTGCCTGGAGTGCCCTTCGGACAGGAGGGGACGAGCAGTACTTC. The whole variable domain, filled in from reference TRBV30 and TRBJ2-7, reads SQTIHQWPATLVQPVGSPLSLECTVEGTSNPNLYWYRQAAGRGLQLLFYSVGIGQISSEVPQNLSASRPQDRQFILSSKKLLLSDSGFYLCAWSALRTGGDEQYFGPGTRLTVT.

V gene TRBV4-1 combines with J gene TRBJ2-4, with TRBD2 identical over 15 bases. The V segment lost 3 bases and the J segment 0 bases; nucleotides outside the gene matches: 3. The CDR3 length is 18 residues. Looked up from germline, CDR1 is MGHRA and CDR2 is YSYEKL. In nucleotides, the CDR3 is TGCGCCAGCAGCCACGGACTAGCGGGGGGGCTAGCCAAAAACATTCAGTACTTC. This encodes CASSHGLAGGLAKNIQYF.

This chain links TRBV20-1 with TRBJ2-1, with D unresolved. Between the trimmed V and J ends, which lost 3 bases and 9 bases, there was a span of 9 bases. The CDR3 is 11 amino acids. Germline loops: CDR1 DFQATT, CDR2 SNEGSKA (reference sequence). The CDR3 region is CSASRGTEQFF. The CDR3 DNA is TGCAGTGCTAGTAGAGGTACTGAGCAGTTCTTC.

V is TRBV2 and J is TRBJ2-5, with 7 bases fitting TRBD1. The CDR3 sequence is 14 residues long. Germline loops: CDR1 SNHLY, CDR2 FYNNEI. The J segment lost 2 bases and the V segment lost 5 bases, leaving 5 bases of the junction unmatched. CDR3 nucleotides: TGTGCCAGCAGTCTCGACAGGGCACAAGAGACCCAGTACTTC. It codes for CASSLDRAQETQYF.